This TCR beta chain was captured by sequencing in a study of monozygotic twins with inflammatory bowel disease. A remark on this clonotype: Its specificity is unknown.

Study results and caveats: Heterogeneous immunosuppressive treatment regimens may have introduced variability into patient repertoires. For repertoire similarity, concordant twins did not differ from discordant twins, possibly because power was limited. A distinction between different T cell subtypes was not possible.

TCRdb re-called the 5' RACE reads; one entry per CDR3 protein, DNA not given. The sample has a few hundred thousand distinct CDR3 sequences. Germline V gene sequence: CDR1 SGHKS, CDR2 YYEKEE (reference sequence). CDR3 length: 18 residues. Material for sequencing was blood. The J gene is TRBJ1-5, the V gene TRBV5-5; with no DNA, the TCRdb D assignment of TRBD1 cannot be verified. The sequence was collected from a human donor with ulcerative colitis or Crohn's disease, or a healthy co-twin of an affected twin (not recorded which). The CDR3 reads CASSLSRDRFDSSQPQHF.